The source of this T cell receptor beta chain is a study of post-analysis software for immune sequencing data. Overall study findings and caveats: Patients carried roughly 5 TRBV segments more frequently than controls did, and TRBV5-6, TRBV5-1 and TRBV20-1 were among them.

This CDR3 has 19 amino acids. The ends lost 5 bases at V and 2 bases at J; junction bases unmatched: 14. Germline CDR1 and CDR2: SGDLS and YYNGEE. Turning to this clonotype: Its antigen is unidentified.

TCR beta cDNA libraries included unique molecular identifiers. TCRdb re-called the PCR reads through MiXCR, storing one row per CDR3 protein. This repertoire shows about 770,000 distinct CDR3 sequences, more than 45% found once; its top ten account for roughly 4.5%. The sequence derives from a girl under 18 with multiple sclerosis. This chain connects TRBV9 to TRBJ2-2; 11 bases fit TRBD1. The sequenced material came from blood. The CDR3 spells CASSERPGTGGRNTGELFF. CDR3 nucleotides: TGTGCCAGCAGTGAACGCCCCGGGACAGGGGGGAGAAACACCGGGGAGCTGTTTTTT.